This is a list of T cell receptor beta chains from one sample in a study of blood T cell repertoires in COVID-19. Sequenced by immunoSEQ multiplex PCR; TCRdb stores in-frame clones only, minus some. The table lists 250,000 to 300,000 clones, 88% of them singletons. The source material was PBMCs or T cells enriched from blood (not recorded which). The receptors were gathered from an older woman in a cohort exposed to, infected with or recovered from COVID-19 (not recorded which). Both conserved end residues are part of each CDR3. The order of the fields is J gene, V gene, D gene, clone size, CDR3 protein, CDR3 DNA. D genes are given only for firm matches. The size entry is marked missing in some rows and otherwise reads once, few, many or a size class.

>TRBJ2-1|TRBV20-1|TRBD2|.
CSASPRLGSGRADSSYNEQFF
TGCAGTGCTAGTCCTCGCTTAGGTAGCGGGAGGGCCGATAGCTCCTACAATGAGCAGTTCTTC
>TRBJ1-3|TRBV4-1|.|.
CASSQDPDSGNTIYF
TGCGCCAGCAGCCAAGATCCAGACTCTGGAAACACCATATATTTT
>TRBJ1-4|TRBV4-1|.|.
CASRSPGEVAEKLFF
TGCGCCAGCAGGTCCCCGGGAGAAGTTGCTGAAAAACTGTTTTTT
>TRBJ2-4|TRBV2|.|.
CASSPGAPRGNIQYF
TGTGCCAGCAGCCCAGGGGCACCTAGGGGGAACATTCAGTACTTC
>TRBJ2-3|TRBV6-5|TRBD2|.
CASRPSGITDTQYF
TGTGCCAGCAGACCTAGCGGGATAACAGATACGCAGTATTTT
>TRBJ2-7|TRBV30|.|once
CAWTRELNQYF
TGTGCCTGGACTCGCGAACTGAACCAGTACTTC
>TRBJ2-7|TRBV2|TRBD2|.
CASKVPGLAGKEQYF
TGTGCCAGTAAAGTCCCGGGACTAGCGGGAAAAGAGCAGTACTTC
>TRBJ1-4|TRBV7-9|TRBD1|.
CASSSRGRQGHNEKLFF
TGTGCCAGCAGCTCCAGGGGTCGACAGGGGCATAATGAAAAACTGTTTTTT
>TRBJ1-2|TRBV5-5|.|.
CASSFYLTENYGYTF
TGTGCCAGCAGCTTTTACTTGACAGAAAACTATGGCTACACCTTC
>TRBJ1-1|TRBV11-2|.|many
CASSLVNLRRRNTEAFF
TGTGCCAGCAGCTTAGTTAATCTGCGGAGGCGGAACACTGAAGCTTTCTTT
>TRBJ1-2|TRBV6-1|TRBD1|.
CASSVPGRQGSYGYTF
TGTGCCAGCAGTGTCCCCGGGAGACAGGGCAGCTATGGCTACACCTTC
>TRBJ2-3|TRBV10-3|TRBD1|.
CAIKPNRGLSTDTQYF
TGTGCCATCAAGCCAAACAGGGGGCTAAGCACAGATACGCAGTATTTT
>TRBJ1-3|TRBV27|TRBD1|once
CASSQDRGGNTIYF
TGTGCCAGCAGCCAGGACAGGGGCGGAAACACCATATATTTT
>TRBJ1-5|TRBV18|TRBD1|.
CASSPTLGQGNQPQHF
TGTGCCAGCTCCCCTACCCTCGGACAGGGTAATCAGCCCCAGCATTTT
>TRBJ1-1|TRBV2|TRBD1|.
CASRGRQGSTEAFF
TGTGCCAGCAGGGGACGACAGGGCTCCACTGAAGCTTTCTTT
>TRBJ2-7|TRBV7-9|.|.
CASSLSGHEQYF
TGTGCCAGCAGCCTTTCTGGCCACGAGCAGTACTTC
>TRBJ1-5|TRBV19|.|.
CASSMRDYSQPQHF
TGTGCCAGTAGTATGCGGGATTATAGTCAGCCCCAGCATTTT
>TRBJ2-7|TRBV4-3|.|.
CASSHRTGDEQYF
TGCGCCAGCAGCCATCGAACCGGGGACGAGCAGTACTTC
>TRBJ2-3|TRBV19|TRBD2|.
CASSMGSGRGTDTQYF
TGTGCCAGTAGTATGGGTAGCGGGAGGGGCACAGATACGCAGTATTTT
>TRBJ2-1|TRBV5-1|TRBD2|.
CASSLGLAPNNEQFF
TGCGCCAGCAGCTTGGGACTAGCGCCGAACAATGAGCAGTTCTTC
>TRBJ2-1|TRBV10-2|.|.
CASSDVRGNEQFF
TGCGCCAGCAGTGATGTCAGGGGCAATGAGCAGTTCTTC
>TRBJ1-1|TRBV5-4|.|.
CASSLQRENTEAFF
TGTGCCAGCAGCTTGCAACGCGAGAACACTGAAGCTTTCTTT
>TRBJ2-7|TRBV4-3|.|.
CASSQDGQLCYEQYF
TGCGCCAGCAGCCAAGATGGACAACTCTGCTACGAGCAGTACTTC
>TRBJ2-2|TRBV19|.|.
CASSIDRYTGELFF
TGTGCCAGTAGTATAGACCGTTACACCGGGGAGCTGTTTTTT
>TRBJ2-7|TRBV28|TRBD1|.
CASSSPGQGLSSEQYF
TGTGCCAGCAGTTCACCGGGACAGGGGTTATCGTCCGAGCAGTACTTC
>TRBJ2-3|TRBV6-5|.|.
CASSSSARAGVDTQYF
TGTGCCAGCAGTTCCTCCGCGCGGGCCGGGGTAGATACGCAGTATTTT
>TRBJ1-1|TRBV28|.|once
CASSSLFRDRRGLAEAFF
TGTGCCAGCAGTTCCCTATTCCGGGACCGTCGAGGACTAGCTGAAGCTTTCTTT
>TRBJ1-5|TRBV7-2|.|.
CASSLDAGVNQPQHF
TGTGCCAGCAGCTTAGATGCAGGGGTCAATCAGCCCCAGCATTTT
>TRBJ2-1|TRBV11-3|TRBD2|.
CASSLGREPNEQFF
TGTGCCAGCAGCTTAGGGCGGGAGCCCAATGAGCAGTTCTTC
>TRBJ2-5|TRBV5-1|TRBD1|.
CASSLSGTGGGETQYF
TGCGCCAGCAGCTTGAGTGGGACAGGGGGCGGAGAGACCCAGTACTTC
>TRBJ2-7|TRBV10-2|.|.
CASSRGDVTSEQYF
TGCGCCAGCAGCCGCGGGGACGTAACTTCAGAGCAGTACTTC
>TRBJ2-1|TRBV5-1|.|.
CASSSRGDNEQFF
TGCGCCAGCAGCTCCAGGGGAGATAATGAGCAGTTCTTC
>TRBJ1-1|TRBV6-5|TRBD1|.
CASQEGGRNTEAFF
TGTGCCAGCCAGGAAGGGGGCCGGAACACTGAAGCTTTCTTT